This T cell receptor beta chain is drawn from a study of blood T cell repertoires in COVID-19. Germline loops: CDR1 KGHDR, CDR2 SFDVKD. The CDR3 has 15 residues. Trimming removed 2 bases at V and 8 bases at J, with 17 bases between. Seattle's enrolled individuals joined amid active infection and were then monitored longitudinally. Study processing details: The authors estimated nucleated cell counts from reference gene primer amplification. Clones were sequenced by immunoSEQ multiplex PCR, and TCRdb holds only the in-frame ones, with some missing. For V, J and clone size, that table is used; D and trimming come from the DNA. The profile shows about 56,000 clones, about 88% of them singletons.

The sample comprised peripheral blood. The TCR originated in a woman aged 55-75 years with COVID-19, enrolled during active disease. The rearrangement links TRBV24-1 to TRBJ1-2; D possibly corresponds to TRBD1 (5 bases). The CDR3 region is CATSDSAGILGGYTF. DNA of the CDR3: TGTGCCACCAGTGATTCGGCAGGGATTCTGGGCGGCTACACCTTC.